This is a list of T cell receptor beta chains from one sample in a study of T-cell memory formation after mild COVID-19. TCRdb redid the calling of the 5' RACE reads with MiXCR, one entry per CDR3 protein. The repertoire holds 400,000 to 450,000 distinct CDR3 sequences, over 15% seen once, with 20% to 25% in the top ten. Material: PBMCs or a T cell subset sorted from them (not recorded which). The receptors here all came from a man aged 18-30 years who had mild COVID-19 (a few samples of this study predate the infection). Cell type and time point are not known. CDR3s include the opening cysteine and the closing phenylalanine or tryptophan. Clone sizes are given selectively: once, few, many, or a class where the clone is expanded.

length | V | size | CDR3
15 | TRBV12-3/TRBV12-4 | few | CASSPGQGGSSPLHF
14 | TRBV13 | few | CASSLRGGAETQYF
15 | TRBV25-1 | few | CASSEAGTGKNIQYF
15 | TRBV20-1 | NA | CSASRPGQGTQPQHF
16 | TRBV5-1 | NA | CASSPRTGTGQNGYTF
15 | TRBV7-6 | NA | CASSWEGAYNSPLHF
13 | TRBV12-3/TRBV12-4 | few | CASREAGSYEQYF
15 | TRBV20-1 | NA | CSARDTGSRNQPQHF
17 | TRBV6-5 | few | CASSYSFAGGTGSPLHF
15 | TRBV20-1 | NA | CSARVLGREDQPQHF
14 | TRBV4-1 | NA | CASSSGGRAGELFF
18 | TRBV4-2 | few | CASSSPGLAGGLVDEQFF
17 | TRBV5-6 | NA | CASALGGLPSGANVLTF
14 | TRBV6-5 | NA | CASSYNLATGELFF
15 | TRBV19 | few | CASTPRGLSNQPQHF
15 | TRBV6-5 | once | CASSYSQGRGTEAFF
15 | TRBV14 | few | CASSQEGALSTEAFF
14 | TRBV18 | NA | CASSPWGSNQPQHF
15 | TRBV7-2 | few | CASSLRGGGYNEQFF
14 | TRBV12-3/TRBV12-4 | few | CASSQLSGTHGYTF
14 | TRBV11-2 | NA | CASWSALNTGELFF
16 | TRBV4-1 | few | CASSQDPRVSYNEQFF
15 | TRBV7-2 | few | CASSFSGGAHGELFF
12 | TRBV30 | NA | CAWSVLGNEQYF
11 | TRBV12-3/TRBV12-4 | NA | CASSLGASYTF
13 | TRBV12-3/TRBV12-4 | NA | CASSTTERDTQYF
11 | TRBV20-1 | NA | CSGRGARKAFF
14 | TRBV5-1 | NA | CASSLGTTHNEQFF
16 | TRBV29-1 | few | CSVTFAGGQNTDTQYF
17 | TRBV5-1 | few | CASSLGDGHPGANVLTF
15 | TRBV4-1 | NA | CASSPREQVNYGYTF
14 | TRBV2 | few | CASSELAADNEQFF
14 | TRBV5-1 | many | CASSIGTGGNEQFF
15 | TRBV7-3 | NA | CASSLAGGENSPLHF
16 | TRBV5-1 | NA | CASSLSLATSYNEQFF
11 | TRBV29-1 | few | CSVGSPYEQYF
14 | TRBV5-1 | few | CASSLVQHTGELFF